This paragraph reports one T cell receptor beta chain. Its cognate antigen has yet to be identified. Within one base of it there is no much larger clone, and no base qualities were kept. Every donor in the study was a healthy Caucasian. The twin cohort consisted of three pairs of female monozygotic twins, all aged roughly 18 to 29 years. Positive isolation kits from Invitrogen were used to isolate CD4+ and CD8+ T cell populations. This record belongs to a study of identical twins listed by TCRdb under 2016. With regard to the full study: TCR alpha and beta repertoires from monozygotic twins, unrelated adults of various ages and cord blood were deep-sequenced to test whether fetal clonotypes persist. Replicate twin experiments were performed at different times using different library preparation protocols to rule out contamination.

General conclusions and limits of the study: In beta out-of-frame sequences, excess twin sharing was weaker, because having fewer shared sequences lowered the signal-to-noise ratio. Because the same donors could not be followed over many years, conclusions were based on cross-sectional statistical analysis. Zero-insertion analyses could be partly confounded by invariant T cells such as MAIT and iNKT, although diverse VJ usage argued against such confounding for most clonotypes. In monozygotic twins, out-of-frame TCR alpha sharing was systematically underestimated by recombination models, although the models agreed with sharing between unrelated individuals. Compared with coincidental sharing between unrelated individuals, an excess of low generation-probability sequences was observed among out-of-frame TCR alpha sequences shared between twins. Abundant cord blood beta clonotypes carried fewer insertions; young adult naive repertoires showed a weaker similar trend, while memory repertoires showed none.

Germline trimming: 10 bases from V, 8 bases from J; junction bases outside gene matches: 10. From the germline V gene, CDR1 is SNHLY and CDR2 is FYNNEI. Including the terminal cysteine and phenylalanine, the CDR3 comprises 13 residues. The retained sequence is limited to the CDR3, 39 bases, with the frame set at the first base. Libraries were made using 5' RACE. TCRdb names Illumina HiSeq 2000 as the instrument used. A universal primer binding site was added through template switching, and the final cDNA carried a unique molecular identifier so that TCR cDNA molecules could be counted accurately. Specific primers in the conserved constant-segment region were used to synthesize first-strand cDNA for the TCR alpha and beta chains. To control for contamination, every cDNA library was double barcoded, receiving both a SMART-Mk sample barcode and Illumina barcodes. TruSeq adapter sequences and Illumina sample barcodes were added in two successive PCR steps. Sequencing of the TCR alpha and beta cDNA libraries was done on the Illumina HiSeq platform using custom primers. As for the authors' bioinformatics: Raw reads were processed with MiGEC to extract unique molecular identifiers, and MiXCR was used to determine CDR3 positions. For each individual, recombination models were inferred using an EM algorithm with the repgenHMM and IGoR tools. The analysis of shared clonotypes was done with the tcR package in R, with sharing normalized by the product of cloneset sizes. To study raw recombination free of thymic and clonal selection effects, out-of-frame nonproductive sequences were analyzed. TCRdb redid the processing of the public reads, applying fastp at Q25 and MiXCR, and retained in-frame beta chains. Merged by CDR3 protein, the rows form single entries marked with the most common genes and DNA. TCRdb, not the authors, supplied the V and J calls. This sample holds approximately 230,000 distinct CDR3 sequences; 6.5% to 8% were observed only once. The leading ten clones occupy roughly 15% of the sample.

This sample was shared with a second study, whose subject was T cells expressing NK-cell markers. The second source states: About eight donors provided sorted CD3+CD56+NKG2C+, CD3+CD56+NKG2C- and CD3+CD56-NKG2C+ T-cell subsets, whose TCR beta-chain repertoires were profiled. Seven of the eight sequenced donors were HCMV-seropositive and one was HCMV-seronegative. To restrict sorting to alphabetaTCR-expressing T cells, an anti-gammadeltaTCR antibody was added in several experiments. In roughly 6 donors, the dominant CD3+CD56+NKG2C+ clonotypes ranked among the top 10 CD8+ clonotypes, making up roughly 1.0-7.0% of CD8+ T cells. Those dominant clonotypes were again the most abundant among CD3+CD56-NKG2C+ cells in several donors, at about 28.3-60.1%. Whether the expanded NKG2C-expressing T cell clones were specific for HCMV antigens remained unclear. The eight sequenced donors were randomly selected healthy volunteers, three men and five women. HCMV-specific IgG was detected in serum with a commercial ELISA kit to determine HCMV serostatus. MIGEC was used to demultiplex reads and group the reads by UMI, and MiTCR was used to assemble and quantify clonotypes. To remove erroneous sequences, TCR cDNA sequences were retained only when supported by two or more reads. The tcR package was used for downstream repertoire analysis, with clonotypes matched between fractions based on CDR3 nucleotide sequence plus V segment. VDJmatch was used to annotate antigen specificity against VDJdb, with one amino acid substitution in CDR3 permitted.

The sequenced sample was CD8+ T cells sorted from blood. The receptor's source is a woman younger than 35 in good health. The V and J segments used are TRBV2 and TRBJ2-1; 8 bases in between match TRBD1. In nucleotide form, the sequence is TGTGCCACTGTGGACAGGGACGGCCATGAGCAGTTCTTC. Protein translation: CATVDRDGHEQFF.